This T cell receptor beta chain was profiled in a study of T cell responses to AZD1222 COVID-19 vaccine (TCRdb year 2021). Concerning the study at large: Because spike-specific TCR depth and breadth did not differ between the two schedules, AZD1222 recipients who got a second dose at roughly 4 weeks were pooled with those who got a second dose at roughly 12 weeks. A total of 233 trial participants underwent TCR sequencing, of whom roughly 210 received two doses of AZD1222 and approximately 25 received two doses of the MenACWY control vaccine. Trial participants were enrolled into age subgroups of 18-55, 56-69 and 70-plus years, which contained around 140, 26 and 57 TCR-sequenced participants, respectively.

Per the publication, the time point label means: baseline before first vaccination. Vaccinee samples were obtained from the UK trials COV001 and COV002, which included a single-blind randomized controlled phase 2/3 trial of AZD1222 (ChAdOx1 nCoV-19) in healthy adults. For TCRbeta chain sequencing, PBMC samples were collected from trial participants at day 0 and at day 28 after the second dose. The CDR3 regions of human TCRbeta chains were analyzed by immunosequencing. Under the source paper's analysis protocol: Repertoire TCRs were checked for matches against a reference library of SARS-CoV-2-specific TCRs that had been generated using the MIRA antigen-specificity platform. Breadth meant the fraction of unique TCRs that were SARS-CoV-2-associated, whereas depth meant the fraction of total T cells that were SARS-CoV-2-associated. Using the MIRA data, each spike-specific TCR was assigned both to the spike region to which the TCR was reactive and to a CD4 or CD8 class. Log10-transformed breadth and depth values were compared by one-way ANOVA with Sidak's multiple comparisons tests. Drawn from immuneACCESS, this table holds only the in-frame rearrangements with V and J called that TCRdb kept. Clones are partly lost; checked studies trace under half to an unresolved V gene and leave the rest unexplained. V and J calls and clone size come straight from that table; D and trimming were deduced from the DNA. Present in this sample are 100,000 to 150,000 clones, about nine tenths of which were seen just once. The top ten clones comprise around 5.9% of the sample.

The germline V gene supplies CDR1 MNHEY and CDR2 SVGAGI. V is cut back by 6 bases and J by 9 bases, with 8 bases in the junction unmatched. From cysteine to phenylalanine, the CDR3 is 15 amino acids long. Here the CDR3 DNA is all that survives: 45 bases in frame from base 1. What the study reported, not specific to this receptor: Conclusions about previously exposed vaccinees were limited because only six AZD1222 recipients were SARS-CoV-2 seropositive at baseline. The whole spike protein was spanned by vaccine-associated CD4 TCRs, and dominant responses were seen in regions 160-218 and 743-854. The 56-69-year group was small, and its depth increase did not reach significance, likely because of low power. No day 14 peak-response samples were available, so repertoires were characterized only after the peak T cell response. A significant rise in spike-specific TCR breadth and depth was observed after two AZD1222 doses relative to day 0 and relative to MenACWY recipients. Reportedly, close to half of the unique spike-specific TCRs recognized epitopes lying outside the regions that are mutated in the B.1.351 and B.1.1.7 variants. Participants were mostly white British, with more females than males. The authors suggested clonal diversity may have been underestimated.

This clone was seen just once. Its antigen remains unidentified. The record has no base qualities; no much larger clone is one base away. The TCR was taken from an adult in good health. The sample consisted of peripheral blood, taken on day 0 of AZD1222 vaccination. This sequence uses TRBV6-5 and TRBJ1-6, and 10 bases in between align with TRBD1. The DNA is TGTGCCAGCAGACCCTTCGACAGGGGGCTTTCACCCCTCCACTTT. This translates into CASRPFDRGLSPLHF.